In this sample, the clone carrying this T cell receptor beta chain turned up many times. Its target is not known. Stored at -80 C, 2 million PBMCs were the source of the unsorted libraries. The data were taken from a study of neurological immune-mediated disorders. General study findings and limits: The study found the most TCR clonal expansion in HTLV-1-associated myelopathy and the least in multiple sclerosis, below healthy controls. Private repertoires in all groups were suggested by the absence of shared CDR3 amino acid sequences among expanded clones across subjects.

The CDR3 has 15 amino acids. With 3 bases removed from V and 1 base from J, the gap between germline ends came to 12 bases. CDR1 and CDR2 (germline): SEHNR, FQNEAQ (reference sequence). The cDNA came from 5'RACE with 10-nucleotide random UMIs. TCRdb reprocessed the 5' RACE reads with MiXCR, giving one entry per CDR3 protein. The table records 59,000 or so distinct CDR3 sequences, roughly 13% of them present only once. Sequenced material: PBMCs. This sequence was found in an older woman with HTLV-1-associated myelopathy (HAM/TSP). This chain joins TRBV7-9 and TRBJ1-2; D not certain. CDR3 nucleotide sequence: TGTGCCAGCAGCTTGGCCGCCCGGAATAACTATGGCTACACCTTC. Protein: CASSLAARNNYGYTF.